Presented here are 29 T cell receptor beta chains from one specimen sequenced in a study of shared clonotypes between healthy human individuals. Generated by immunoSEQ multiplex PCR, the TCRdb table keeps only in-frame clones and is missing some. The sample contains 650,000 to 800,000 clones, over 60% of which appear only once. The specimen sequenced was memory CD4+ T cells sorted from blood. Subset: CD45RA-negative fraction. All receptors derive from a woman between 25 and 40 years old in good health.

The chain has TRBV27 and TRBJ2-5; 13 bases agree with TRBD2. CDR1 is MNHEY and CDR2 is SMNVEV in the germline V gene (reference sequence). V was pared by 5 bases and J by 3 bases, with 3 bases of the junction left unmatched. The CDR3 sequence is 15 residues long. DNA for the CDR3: TGTGCCAGCAGTCCCGGGACTAGCGGGAAAGAGACCCAGTACTTC. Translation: CASSPGTSGKETQYF.

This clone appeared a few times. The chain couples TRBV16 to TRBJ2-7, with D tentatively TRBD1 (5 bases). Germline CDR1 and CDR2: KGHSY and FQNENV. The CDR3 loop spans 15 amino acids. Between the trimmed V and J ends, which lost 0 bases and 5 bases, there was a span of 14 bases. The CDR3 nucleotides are TGTGCCAGCAGCCAATCAGGGCAGGGTCTCCACGAGCAGTACTTC. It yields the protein CASSQSGQGLHEQYF.

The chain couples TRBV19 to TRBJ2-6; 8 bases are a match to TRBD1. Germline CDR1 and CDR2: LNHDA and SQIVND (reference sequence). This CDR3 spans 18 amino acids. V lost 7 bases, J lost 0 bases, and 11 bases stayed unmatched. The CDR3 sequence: CASTSIGQGFSGANVLTF. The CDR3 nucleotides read TGTGCCAGTACCTCAATAGGACAGGGCTTCTCTGGGGCCAACGTCCTGACTTTC.

In DNA, the CDR3 is TGTGCCAGCAGACACGGACAGGTCGTCCCAGATACGCAGTATTTT. This encodes CASRHGQVVPDTQYF. The chain links TRBV2 to TRBJ2-3; 7 nucleotides match TRBD1. Germline-derived CDR1 and CDR2 are SNHLY and FYNNEI. The CDR3 extends over 15 amino acids. The V and J ends lost 6 bases and 4 bases, in that order; junction bases with no gene match: 10.

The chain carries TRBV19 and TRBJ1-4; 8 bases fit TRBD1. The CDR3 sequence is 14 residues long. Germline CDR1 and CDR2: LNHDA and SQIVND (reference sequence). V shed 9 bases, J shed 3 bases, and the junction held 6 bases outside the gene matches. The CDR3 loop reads CASRDRPPNEKLFF. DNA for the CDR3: TGTGCCAGCCGGGACAGGCCCCCTAATGAAAAACTGTTTTTT.

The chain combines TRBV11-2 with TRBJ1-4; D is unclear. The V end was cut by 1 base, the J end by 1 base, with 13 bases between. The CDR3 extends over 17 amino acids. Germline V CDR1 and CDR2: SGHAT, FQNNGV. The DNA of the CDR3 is TGTGCCAGCAGCTTAGCCGTTACGACACTAACTAATGAAAAACTGTTTTTT. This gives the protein CASSLAVTTLTNEKLFF.

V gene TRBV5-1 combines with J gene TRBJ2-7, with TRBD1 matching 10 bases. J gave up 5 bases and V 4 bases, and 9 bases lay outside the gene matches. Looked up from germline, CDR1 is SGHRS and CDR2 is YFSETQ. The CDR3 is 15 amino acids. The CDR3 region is CASSGWDRGGDEQYF. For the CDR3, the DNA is TGCGCCAGCAGCGGCTGGGACAGGGGAGGGGACGAGCAGTACTTC.

In DNA, the CDR3 is TGTGCCAGCAGTTCTCCGGGTAGTCGGGACAGGAACTACGAGCAGTACTTC. It translates to CASSSPGSRDRNYEQYF. The chain is built from TRBV28 and TRBJ2-7; 8 nucleotides agree with TRBD1. Germline loops: CDR1 MDHEN, CDR2 SYDVKM. The CDR3 has 17 residues. Trimming cost V 4 bases and J 3 bases; bases outside gene matches: 14.

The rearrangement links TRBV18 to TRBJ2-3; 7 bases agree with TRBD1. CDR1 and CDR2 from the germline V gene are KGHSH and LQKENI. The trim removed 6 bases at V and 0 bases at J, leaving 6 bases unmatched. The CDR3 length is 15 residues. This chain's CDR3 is CASSFSTGSTDTQYF. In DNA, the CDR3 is TGTGCCAGCTCTTTTTCGACAGGGAGCACAGATACGCAGTATTTT.

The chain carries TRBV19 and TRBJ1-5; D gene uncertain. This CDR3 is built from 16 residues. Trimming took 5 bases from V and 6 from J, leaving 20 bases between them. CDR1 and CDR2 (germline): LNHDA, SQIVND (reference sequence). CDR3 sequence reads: CASSPSGRRDLQPQHF. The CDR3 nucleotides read TGTGCCAGTAGTCCCTCAGGACGGAGGGATCTTCAGCCCCAGCATTTT.

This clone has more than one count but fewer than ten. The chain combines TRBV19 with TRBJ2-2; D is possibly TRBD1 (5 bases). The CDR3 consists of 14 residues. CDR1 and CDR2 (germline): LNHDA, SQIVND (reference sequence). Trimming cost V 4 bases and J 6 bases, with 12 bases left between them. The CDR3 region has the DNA TGTGCCAGTAGTACTCAGGGATCCGCCGGGGAGCTGTTTTTT. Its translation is CASSTQGSAGELFF.

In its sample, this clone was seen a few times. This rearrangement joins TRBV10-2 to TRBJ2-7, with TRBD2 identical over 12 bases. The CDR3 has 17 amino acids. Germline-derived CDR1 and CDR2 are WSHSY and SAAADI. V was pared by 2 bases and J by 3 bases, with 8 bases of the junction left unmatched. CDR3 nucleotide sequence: TGCGCCAGCAGTGAGACACTAGCGGGAGGTCGTGACTACGAGCAGTACTTC. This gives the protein CASSETLAGGRDYEQYF.

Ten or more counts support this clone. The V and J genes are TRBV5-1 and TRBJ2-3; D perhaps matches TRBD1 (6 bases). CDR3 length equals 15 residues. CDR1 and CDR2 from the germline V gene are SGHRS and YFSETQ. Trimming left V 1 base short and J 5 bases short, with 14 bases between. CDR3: CASSLMGHEQDTQYF. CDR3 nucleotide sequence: TGCGCCAGCAGCTTGATGGGACACGAGCAAGATACGCAGTATTTT.

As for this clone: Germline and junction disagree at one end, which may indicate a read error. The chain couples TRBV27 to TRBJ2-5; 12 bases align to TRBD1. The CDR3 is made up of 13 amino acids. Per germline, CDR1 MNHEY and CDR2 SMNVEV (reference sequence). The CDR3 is CASSFGTGGEVHF. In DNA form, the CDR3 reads TGTGCCAGCAGTTTTGGGACAGGGGGCGAGGTGCACTTC.

The CDR3 is CASSQDRRPGGIQPQHF. CDR3 in DNA: TGCGCCAGCAGCCAAGATCGACGGCCGGGAGGGATCCAGCCCCAGCATTTT. The chain links TRBV4-1 to TRBJ1-5; D not certain. There are 17 residues in the CDR3. Trimming cost V 0 bases and J 7 bases, with 19 bases left between them. The germline CDR1 and CDR2 sequences are MGHRA and YSYEKL.

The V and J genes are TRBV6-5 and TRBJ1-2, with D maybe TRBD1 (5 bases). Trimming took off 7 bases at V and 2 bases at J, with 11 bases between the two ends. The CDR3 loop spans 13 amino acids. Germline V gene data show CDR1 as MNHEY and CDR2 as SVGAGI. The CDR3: CASTGPGNYGYTF. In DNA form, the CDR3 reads TGTGCCAGCACCGGTCCAGGGAACTATGGCTACACCTTC.

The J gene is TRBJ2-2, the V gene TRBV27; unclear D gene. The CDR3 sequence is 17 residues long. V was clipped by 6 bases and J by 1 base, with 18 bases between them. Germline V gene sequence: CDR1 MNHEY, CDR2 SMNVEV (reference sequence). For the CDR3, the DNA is TGTGCCAGCAGAATCGGTGTCCGTTTAGGGAACACCGGGGAGCTGTTTTTT. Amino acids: CASRIGVRLGNTGELFF.

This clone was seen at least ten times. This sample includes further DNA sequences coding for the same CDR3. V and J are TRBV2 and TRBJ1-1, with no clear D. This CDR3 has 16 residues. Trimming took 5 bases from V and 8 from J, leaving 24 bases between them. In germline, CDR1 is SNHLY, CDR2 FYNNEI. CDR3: CASSRAEVGVLSEAFF. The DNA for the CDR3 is TGTGCCAGCAGTCGGGCGGAGGTTGGGGTTCTTTCCGAAGCTTTCTTT. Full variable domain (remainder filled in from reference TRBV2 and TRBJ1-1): EPEVTQTPSHQVTQMGQEVILRCVPISNHLYFYWYRQILGQKVEFLVSFYNNEISEKSEIFDDQFSVERPDGSNFTLKIRSTKLEDSAMYFCASSRAEVGVLSEAFFGQGTRLTVV.

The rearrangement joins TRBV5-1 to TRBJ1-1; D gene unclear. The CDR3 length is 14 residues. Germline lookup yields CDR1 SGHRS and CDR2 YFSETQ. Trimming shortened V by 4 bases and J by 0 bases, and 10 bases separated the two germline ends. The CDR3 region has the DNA TGCGCCAGCAGCCCCGCCATATTGAACACTGAAGCTTTCTTT. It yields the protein CASSPAILNTEAFF.

CDR3 sequence: CASSASGLAGHNEQFF. CDR3 DNA sequence: TGTGCCAGCAGTGCGTCGGGACTAGCGGGGCACAATGAGCAGTTCTTC. The rearrangement uses TRBV28 and TRBJ2-1; TRBD2 matches at 13 bases. The CDR3 totals 16 residues. Per germline, CDR1 MDHEN and CDR2 SYDVKM. V was clipped by 5 bases and J by 5 bases; unmatched bases: 6.

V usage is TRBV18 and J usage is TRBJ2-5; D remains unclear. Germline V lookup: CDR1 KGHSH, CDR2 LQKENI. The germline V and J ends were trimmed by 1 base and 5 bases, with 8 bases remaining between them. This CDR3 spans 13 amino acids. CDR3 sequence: CASSPLGRETQYF. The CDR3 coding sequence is TGTGCCAGCTCACCACTAGGGCGCGAGACCCAGTACTTC.

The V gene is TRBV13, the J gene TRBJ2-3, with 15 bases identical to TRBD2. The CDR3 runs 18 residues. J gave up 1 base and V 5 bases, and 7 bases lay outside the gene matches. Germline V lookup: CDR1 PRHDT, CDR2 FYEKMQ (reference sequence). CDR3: CASSPRTSGRVGTDTQYF. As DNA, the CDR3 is TGTGCCAGCAGCCCCCGGACTAGCGGGAGGGTGGGCACAGATACGCAGTATTTT. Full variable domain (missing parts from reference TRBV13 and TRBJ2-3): AAGVIQSPRHLIKEKRETATLKCYPIPRHDTVYWYQQGPGQDPQFLISFYEKMQSDKGSIPDRFSAQQFSDYHSELNMSSLELGDSALYFCASSPRTSGRVGTDTQYFGPGTRLTVL.

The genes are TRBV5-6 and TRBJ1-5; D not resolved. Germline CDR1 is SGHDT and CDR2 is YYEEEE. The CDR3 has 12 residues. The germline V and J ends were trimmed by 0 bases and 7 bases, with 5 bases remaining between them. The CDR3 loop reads CASSLGPQPQHF. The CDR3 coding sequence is TGTGCCAGCAGCTTGGGTCCCCAGCCCCAGCATTTT.

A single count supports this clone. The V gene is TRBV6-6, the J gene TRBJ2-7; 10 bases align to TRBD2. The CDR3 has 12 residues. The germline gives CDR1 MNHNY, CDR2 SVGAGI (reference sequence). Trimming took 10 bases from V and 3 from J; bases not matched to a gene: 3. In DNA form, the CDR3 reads TGTGCCACTAGGACTAGCGGCTACGAGCAGTACTTC. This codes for CATRTSGYEQYF.

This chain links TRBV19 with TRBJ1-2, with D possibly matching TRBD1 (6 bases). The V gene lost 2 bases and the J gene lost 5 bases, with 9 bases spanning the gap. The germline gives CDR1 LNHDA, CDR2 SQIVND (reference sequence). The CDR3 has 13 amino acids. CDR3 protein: CASSIMRGYGYTF. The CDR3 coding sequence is TGTGCCAGTAGTATAATGAGGGGGTATGGCTACACCTTC.

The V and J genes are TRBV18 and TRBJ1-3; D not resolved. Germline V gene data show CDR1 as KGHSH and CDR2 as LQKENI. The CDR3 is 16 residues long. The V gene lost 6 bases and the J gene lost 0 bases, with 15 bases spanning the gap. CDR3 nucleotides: TGTGCCAGCTCGCTTCAGGACGTCCGCTCTGGAAACACCATATATTTT. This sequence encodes CASSLQDVRSGNTIYF.

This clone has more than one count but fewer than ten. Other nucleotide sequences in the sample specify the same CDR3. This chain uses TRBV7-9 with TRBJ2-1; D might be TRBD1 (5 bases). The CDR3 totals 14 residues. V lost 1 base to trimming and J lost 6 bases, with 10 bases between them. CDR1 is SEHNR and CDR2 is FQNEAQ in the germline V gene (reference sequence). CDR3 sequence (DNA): TGTGCCAGCAGCTTAGAGGGGCTTGGCAATGAGCAGTTCTTC. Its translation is CASSLEGLGNEQFF.

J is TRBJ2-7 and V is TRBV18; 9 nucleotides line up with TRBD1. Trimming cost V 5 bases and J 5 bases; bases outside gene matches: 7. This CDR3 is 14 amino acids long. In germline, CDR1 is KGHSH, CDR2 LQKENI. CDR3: CASSKTGGNNEQYF. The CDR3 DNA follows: TGTGCCAGCTCAAAAACAGGGGGCAACAACGAGCAGTACTTC.

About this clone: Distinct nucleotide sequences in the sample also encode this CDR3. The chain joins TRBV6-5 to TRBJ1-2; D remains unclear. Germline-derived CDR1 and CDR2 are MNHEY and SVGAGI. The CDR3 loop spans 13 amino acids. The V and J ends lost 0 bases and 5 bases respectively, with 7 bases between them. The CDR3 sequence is CASSYSTTYGYTF. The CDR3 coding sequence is TGTGCCAGCAGTTACTCGACAACGTATGGCTACACCTTC.